This T cell receptor (beta chain) appears in the sequencing data of a study of identical twins. This clonotype was seen a handful of times. Its antigen remains unidentified. Overall study findings and caveats: Insertions were fewer in abundant cord blood beta clonotypes, whereas memory repertoires showed none of this pattern. Compared with unrelated sharing, twin-shared out-of-frame alpha sequences had more low-probability sequences. The models gave estimates that fell short of the out-of-frame TCR alpha sharing seen in monozygotic twins.

Unique molecular identifiers were present on cDNA, and template switching added a universal primer site. TCRdb analysed the 5' RACE reads with MiXCR anew, one entry per CDR3 protein. This sample has some 500,000 distinct CDR3 sequences, with roughly an eighth found just once. This same sample was also part of a study on yellow fever vaccine responses in identical twins.

The TCR sequence derives from a woman aged 18-35 years in good health. The sequenced material came from CD4+ T cells sorted from blood.

DNA of the CDR3: TGTGCCAGCAGCCTCGTGGGGGGGACAAAGCATTTT. This encodes CASSLVGGTKHF. This chain uses TRBV12-3 or TRBV12-4 with TRBJ1-5; the D gene is possibly TRBD1 (6 bases). The CDR3 runs to 12 residues. V was pared by 6 bases and J by 14 bases, with 17 bases between.